One and the same sample provided the 20 T cell receptor beta chains below, sequenced in a study of neurological immune-mediated disorders. One entry per CDR3 protein, called by TCRdb with MiXCR from the 5' RACE reads. The sample has tens of thousands of distinct CDR3 sequences, 2.5% to 3% seen once. Sequencing was carried out using PBMCs. The receptors were sampled from a woman aged 25 to 45 with multiple sclerosis.

This clonotype was counted at least ten times. This rearrangement joins TRBV6-4 to TRBJ2-1; 7 bases are shared with TRBD1. The CDR3 has 15 residues. Germline CDR1 is MRHNA and CDR2 is SNTAGT. J was trimmed by 6 bases and V by 2 bases; bases with no gene match: 7. CDR3 in amino acids: CASSDVDREINEQFF. The DNA of the CDR3 is TGTGCCAGCAGTGACGTTGACAGGGAGATCAATGAGCAGTTCTTC.

This clonotype was seen ten or more times. The gene calls are TRBV30 and TRBJ2-1; D possibly corresponds to TRBD2 (6 bases). The germline CDR1 and CDR2 sequences are GTSNPN and SVGIG (reference sequence). This CDR3 region has 14 residues. Deletions cut 4 bases from V and 4 bases from J, with 14 bases between. In nucleotides, the CDR3 is TGTGCCTGGAATTGGCTAGCGACATACAATGAGCAGTTCTTC. Translation: CAWNWLATYNEQFF.

In this sample, this clonotype turned up many times. V usage is TRBV12-3 or TRBV12-4 and J usage is TRBJ1-5; the D is unclear. V shed 5 bases and J shed 9 bases, with 14 bases lying between them. The CDR3 covers 13 residues. The CDR3 coding sequence is TGTGCCAGCAGTACTACCCCTGAGGGGCCCCAGCATTTT. Encoded protein: CASSTTPEGPQHF.

This clonotype was picked up many times. The chain joins TRBV12-3 or TRBV12-4 to TRBJ2-5; either TRBD1 or TRBD2 may fit D (5 bases each). The CDR3 loop spans 14 amino acids. V was shortened by 6 bases and J by 1 base, with 12 bases between the two germline ends. DNA of the CDR3: TGTGCCAGCAGCCCGGGACGGTTCCAAGAGACCCAGTACTTC. As protein: CASSPGRFQETQYF.

This clonotype came up many times. This chain connects TRBV5-1 to TRBJ2-1; D is ambiguous. This CDR3 region has 13 residues. The germline V gene has CDR1 SGHRS and CDR2 YFSETQ. Trimming took 2 bases from V and 4 from J, leaving 7 bases between them. The CDR3 sequence is CASSFSEYNEQFF. The CDR3 nucleotides read TGCGCCAGCAGCTTTTCCGAATACAATGAGCAGTTCTTC.

This clonotype was seen many times. The V call is TRBV29-1, the J call TRBJ2-2; 8 bases line up with TRBD1. V lost 4 bases and J lost 7; bases outside the gene matches: 8. CDR1 SQVTM and CDR2 ANQGSEA come from the germline V gene. This CDR3 comprises 14 residues. The CDR3 loop reads CSVVTGGNFGELFF. In DNA form, the CDR3 reads TGCAGCGTTGTTACAGGGGGTAATTTCGGGGAGCTGTTTTTT.

This clonotype was detected many times. The V and J genes are TRBV20-1 and TRBJ2-3, with D uncertain. Trimming removed 5 bases at V and 2 bases at J, with 8 bases between. Germline V gives CDR1 DFQATT, CDR2 SNEGSKA (reference sequence). The CDR3 contains 12 residues. CDR3 sequence reads: CSAAYATDTQYF. The CDR3, as DNA: TGCAGTGCTGCCTACGCCACAGATACGCAGTATTTT.

Ten or more counts support this clonotype. The chain has TRBV19 and TRBJ2-3; D may be TRBD1 or TRBD2 (6 bases each). Per the germline V gene, CDR1 is LNHDA and CDR2 is SQIVND (reference sequence). Trimming stripped 3 bases from V and 4 bases from J, with 8 bases between. The CDR3 contains 13 residues. The CDR3 is CASSMGGPDTQYF. In DNA, the CDR3 is TGTGCCAGTAGTATGGGGGGCCCAGATACGCAGTATTTT.

This clonotype showed up many times. The chain joins TRBV12-3 or TRBV12-4 to TRBJ2-3; 9 bases match TRBD1. Trimming at V came to 3 bases and at J to 4 bases, leaving 14 bases not matched to a gene. CDR3 length: 18 amino acids. The CDR3 loop is CASSFGQGPRESADTQYF. CDR3 DNA sequence: TGTGCCAGCAGTTTCGGACAGGGGCCGCGGGAGAGCGCAGATACGCAGTATTTT.

This clonotype has at least ten counts. This chain links TRBV4-2 with TRBJ1-2; no clear D gene. CDR3 length equals 17 residues. V lost 1 base, J lost 1 base, and 16 bases lay in between. Germline V lookup: CDR1 LGHNA, CDR2 YNFKEQ. CDR3 sequence: CASSQAEVPHFNYGYTF. DNA of the CDR3: TGTGCCAGCAGCCAAGCGGAAGTACCGCATTTTAACTATGGCTACACCTTC.

This clonotype was counted ten times or more. The J gene is TRBJ1-2, the V gene TRBV12-3 or TRBV12-4; no firm D call. The CDR3 loop spans 15 amino acids. With 5 bases removed from V and 2 bases from J, the gap between germline ends came to 15 bases. CDR3 in DNA: TGTGCCAGCAGTCCAAACAGACGGGGAAACTATGGCTACACCTTC. It is translated as CASSPNRRGNYGYTF.

This clonotype was observed at least ten times. The chain uses TRBV7-9 and TRBJ2-7, with D perhaps TRBD2 (6 bases). V dropped 4 bases and J dropped 3 bases, with 10 bases sitting between them. The CDR3 length is 13 residues. The germline V gene has CDR1 SEHNR and CDR2 FQNEAQ (reference sequence). The CDR3 region is CASSSTRVYEQYF. DNA of the CDR3: TGTGCCAGCAGCTCGACTAGGGTCTACGAGCAGTACTTC.

This clonotype was observed many times. The V gene is TRBV9, the J gene TRBJ1-1, with a possible D match to TRBD1 (6 bases). The V end was cut by 0 bases, the J end by 4 bases, with 22 bases between. Germline loops: CDR1 SGDLS, CDR2 YYNGEE. This CDR3 has 18 residues. CDR3 residues: CASSVAYKDFGGGTEAFF. The CDR3 DNA is TGTGCCAGCAGCGTAGCATACAAGGATTTCGGGGGCGGCACTGAAGCTTTCTTT.

This clonotype showed up many times. The CDR3: CASSATGTGIQPQHF. CDR3 DNA sequence: TGTGCCAGCAGCGCAACCGGGACAGGGATTCAGCCCCAGCATTTT. This chain links TRBV7-2 with TRBJ1-5, with TRBD1 identical over 9 bases. The CDR3 is made up of 15 amino acids. The germline gives CDR1 SGHTA, CDR2 FQGNSA. With V trimmed by 5 bases and J by 6 bases, 8 bases remained unmatched.

This clonotype was seen at least ten times. The chain combines TRBV20-1 with TRBJ2-1; the match to TRBD2 covers 9 bases. CDR1 DFQATT and CDR2 SNEGSKA come from the germline V gene (reference sequence). V shed 0 bases, J shed 7 bases, and the junction held 7 bases outside the gene matches. The length of the CDR3 is 15 residues. CDR3 protein: CSAREQGSGRNEQFF. CDR3 DNA: TGCAGTGCTAGAGAACAGGGGAGCGGGAGGAATGAGCAGTTCTTC.

This clonotype was counted at least ten times. The chain recombines TRBV12-3 or TRBV12-4 with TRBJ1-5, with TRBD1 as a possible D gene (5 bases). CDR3 length equals 12 residues. The ends were cut back, 11 bases at V and 3 bases at J, with 11 bases in the middle. The CDR3 coding sequence is TGTGCCTGCGGGGCGGACAATCAGCCCCAGCATTTT. Protein sequence: CACGADNQPQHF.

The sample holds many counts of this clonotype. This sequence joins TRBV29-1 and TRBJ2-7; 9 bases agree with TRBD1. The CDR3 covers 12 residues. Germline CDR1 and CDR2: SQVTM and ANQGSEA. Trimming at V came to 5 bases and at J to 3 bases, leaving 2 bases not matched to a gene. The CDR3 coding sequence is TGCAGCGTTCGGACAGGGGTCTACGAGCAGTACTTC. Its protein product is CSVRTGVYEQYF.

At least ten counts were recorded for this clonotype. V and J are TRBV3-1 and TRBJ1-1, with 7 bases aligning to TRBD1. This CDR3 is 14 amino acids long. Germline CDR1 LGHDT, CDR2 YNNKEL (reference sequence). The J segment lost 4 bases and the V segment lost 2 bases, leaving 4 bases of the junction unmatched. CDR3 region: CASSQQGEATEAFF. CDR3 sequence (DNA): TGTGCCAGCAGCCAACAGGGGGAGGCCACTGAAGCTTTCTTT.

This clonotype was seen ten or more times. The V gene is TRBV7-2, the J gene TRBJ2-1; 12 bases line up with TRBD2. V lost 1 base, J lost 3 bases, and 7 bases stayed unmatched. Germline V lookup: CDR1 SGHTA, CDR2 FQGNSA. The CDR3 runs 18 residues. The CDR3 region has the DNA TGTGCCAGCAGCTTAGAAGGTACTAGCGGGAGGTTCTACAATGAGCAGTTCTTC. Encoded protein: CASSLEGTSGRFYNEQFF. The full variable domain, in which reference TRBV7-2 and TRBJ2-1 provide the parts outside the CDR3, is GAGVSQSPSNKVTEKGKDVELRCDPISGHTALYWYRQSLGQGLEFLIYFQGNSAPDKSGLPSDRFSAERTGGSVSTLTIQRTQQEDSAVYLCASSLEGTSGRFYNEQFFGPGTRLTVL.

In this sample, this clonotype turned up many times. This rearrangement joins TRBV20-1 to TRBJ2-3, with 7 bases matching TRBD2. Germline CDR1 and CDR2: DFQATT and SNEGSKA (reference sequence). Trimming cost V 5 bases and J 0 bases; bases outside gene matches: 14. The CDR3 is 17 residues long. DNA for the CDR3: TGCAGTGCTCTATCGCCGGCACTAGCGTATAGCACAGATACGCAGTATTTT. Protein sequence: CSALSPALAYSTDTQYF.